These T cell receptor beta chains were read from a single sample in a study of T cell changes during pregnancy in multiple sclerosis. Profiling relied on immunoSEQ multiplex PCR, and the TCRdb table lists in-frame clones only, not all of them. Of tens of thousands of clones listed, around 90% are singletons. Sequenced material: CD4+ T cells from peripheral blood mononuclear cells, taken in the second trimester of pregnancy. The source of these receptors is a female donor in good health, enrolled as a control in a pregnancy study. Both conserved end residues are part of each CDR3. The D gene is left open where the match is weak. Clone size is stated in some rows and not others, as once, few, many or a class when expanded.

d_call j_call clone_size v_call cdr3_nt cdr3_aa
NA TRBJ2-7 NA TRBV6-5 TGTGCCAGCAGTTACTCGGCACTAGTGCCCTCCTACGAGCAGTACTTC CASSYSALVPSYEQYF
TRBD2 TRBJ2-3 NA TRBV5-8 TGTGCCAGCAGCTTGGGGCTAGCGGGCAGCACAGATACGCAGTATTTT CASSLGLAGSTDTQYF
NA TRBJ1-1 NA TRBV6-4 TGTGCCAGCAGAAGAGGGGGCACTGAAGCTTTCTTT CASRRGGTEAFF
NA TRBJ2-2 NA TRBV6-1 TGTGCCAGCAGTTCCCGGGCGAACACCGGGGAGCTGTTTTTT CASSSRANTGELFF
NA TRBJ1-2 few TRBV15 TGTGCCACCAGCGAGGGAGGCAATCGCTATGGCTACACCTTC CATSEGGNRYGYTF
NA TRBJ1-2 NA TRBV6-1 TGTGCCAGCAGTCCGGGCTATGGCTACACCTTC CASSPGYGYTF
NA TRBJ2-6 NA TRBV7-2 TGTGCCAGCAGCCTCGGACAGTCCTCTGGGGCCAACGTCCTGACTTTC CASSLGQSSGANVLTF
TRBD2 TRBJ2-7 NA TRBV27 TGTGCCAGCAGTTTTTTGGCGGGGGTGAGCGAGCAGTACTTC CASSFLAGVSEQYF
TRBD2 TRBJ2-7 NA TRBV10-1 TGCGCCAGCAGGGCTAGCGGGGGGCACGAGCAGTACTTC CASRASGGHEQYF
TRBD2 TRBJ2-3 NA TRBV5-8 TGTGCCAGCAGCTTATATGATAGCGGGAGCCCAGATACGCAGTATTTT CASSLYDSGSPDTQYF
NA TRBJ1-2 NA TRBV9 TGTGCCAGCAGCGTAGGGTCGGCTAACTATGGCTACACCTTC CASSVGSANYGYTF
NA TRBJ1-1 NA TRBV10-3 TGTGCCATCAGACAGGATTTGAACACTGAAGCTTTCTTT CAIRQDLNTEAFF
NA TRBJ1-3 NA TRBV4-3 TGCGCCAGCAGCCAAGACGCGGGGACGAATGGAAACACCATATATTTT CASSQDAGTNGNTIYF
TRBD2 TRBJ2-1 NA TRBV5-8 TGTGCCAGCAGCTTGTATCCTAGCGGGGGGGCTTTGAGAGGCAATGAGCAGTTCTTC CASSLYPSGGALRGNEQFF
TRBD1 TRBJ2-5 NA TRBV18 TGTGCCAGCTCACCAGGGACAGGTTTGGTGACCCAGTACTTC CASSPGTGLVTQYF
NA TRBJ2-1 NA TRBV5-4 TGTGCCAGCACCGGCGGGGCGAGCTCCTACAATGAGCAGTTCTTC CASTGGASSYNEQFF
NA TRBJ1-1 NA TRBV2 TGTGCCAGCAGTGAATGGCAGGGCGGGAACACTGAAGCTTTCTTT CASSEWQGGNTEAFF
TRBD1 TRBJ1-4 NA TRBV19 TGTGCCAGTAGTAAGACAGGGGCAACTAATGAAAAACTGTTTTTT CASSKTGATNEKLFF
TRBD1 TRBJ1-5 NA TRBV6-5 TGTGCCAGCAGTACCGCGAGGACAGGGTGGGAGCCCCAGCATTTT CASSTARTGWEPQHF
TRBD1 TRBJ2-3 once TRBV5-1 TGCGCCAGCAGGTTTGACAGGGGCACAGATACGCAGTATTTT CASRFDRGTDTQYF
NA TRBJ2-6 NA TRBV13 TGTGCCAGCAGCTTTGGGGCTTCTGGGGCCAACGTCCTGACTTTC CASSFGASGANVLTF
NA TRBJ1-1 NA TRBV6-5 TGTGCCAGCAGTACGAGGGCTGAAGCTTTCTTT CASSTRAEAFF
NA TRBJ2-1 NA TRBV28 TGTGCCAGCACGGAAGCGGTCAACGGTGAGCAGTTCTTC CASTEAVNGEQFF
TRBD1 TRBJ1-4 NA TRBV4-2 TGTGCCAGCAGCCAGGGACAGACCAAGGTTAATGAAAAACTGTTTTTT CASSQGQTKVNEKLFF
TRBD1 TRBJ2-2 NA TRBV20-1 TGCAGTGCTCAGGGGGCCAGGGAGCTGTTTTTT CSAQGARELFF
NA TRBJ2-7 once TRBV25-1 TGTGCCAGCAGCAGATTCTACGAGCAGTACTTC CASSRFYEQYF
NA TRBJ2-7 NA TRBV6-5 TGTGCCAGCAGAGAGCATAGGAGCTCCTACGAGCAGTACTTC CASREHRSSYEQYF
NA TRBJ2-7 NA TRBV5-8 TGTGCCAGCAGCCCCGCCTACGAGCAGTACTTC CASSPAYEQYF
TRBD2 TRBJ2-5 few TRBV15 TGTGCCACCAGCAGGAACTCCCCAGCGGGGGGGCTTCAAGAGACCCAGTACTTC CATSRNSPAGGLQETQYF
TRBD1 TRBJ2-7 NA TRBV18 TGTGCCAGCTCACCCGGGACAGGGTTCGACGAGCAGTACTTC CASSPGTGFDEQYF
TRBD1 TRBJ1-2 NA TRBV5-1 TGCGCCAGCAGCGGAGGACAGGGCGACTATGGCTACACCTTC CASSGGQGDYGYTF
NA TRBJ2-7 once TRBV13 TGTGCCAGCAGCTTAGGACACGGGACCTACGAGCAGTACTTC CASSLGHGTYEQYF
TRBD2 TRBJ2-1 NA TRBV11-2 TGTGCCAAGCAGAGCCTAGCGGGAAGGGGGAGCTCCTACAATGAGCAGTTCTTC CAKQSLAGRGSSYNEQFF
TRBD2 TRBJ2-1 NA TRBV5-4 TGTGCCAGCAGGGTACTAGCGGGGGAGCAGTTCTTC CASRVLAGEQFF
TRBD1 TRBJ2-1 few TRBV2 TGTGCCAGCAGGGGACAGGGCTCCAATGAGCAGTTCTTC CASRGQGSNEQFF
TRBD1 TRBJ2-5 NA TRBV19 TGTGCCAGTAGACTACAGGGGGCTGAGACCCAGTACTTC CASRLQGAETQYF